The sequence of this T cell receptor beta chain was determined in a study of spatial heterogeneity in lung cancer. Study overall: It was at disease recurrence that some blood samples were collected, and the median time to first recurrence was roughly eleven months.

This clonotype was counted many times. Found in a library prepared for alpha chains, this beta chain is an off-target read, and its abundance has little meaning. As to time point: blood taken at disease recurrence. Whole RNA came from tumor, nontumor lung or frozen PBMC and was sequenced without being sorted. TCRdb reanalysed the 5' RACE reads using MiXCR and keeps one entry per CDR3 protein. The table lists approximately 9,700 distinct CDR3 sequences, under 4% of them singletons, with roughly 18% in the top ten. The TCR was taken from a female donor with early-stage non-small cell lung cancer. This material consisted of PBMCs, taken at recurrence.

The CDR3 nucleotides read TGTGCCAGCAGCATAATGCCGACAGGGGCCGAGCAGTACTTC. It yields the protein CASSIMPTGAEQYF. V is TRBV11-2 and J is TRBJ2-7; 8 positions match TRBD1. CDR1 is SGHAT and CDR2 is FQNNGV in the germline V gene. The CDR3 loop spans 14 amino acids. The ends lost 5 bases at V and 6 bases at J; junction bases unmatched: 9.